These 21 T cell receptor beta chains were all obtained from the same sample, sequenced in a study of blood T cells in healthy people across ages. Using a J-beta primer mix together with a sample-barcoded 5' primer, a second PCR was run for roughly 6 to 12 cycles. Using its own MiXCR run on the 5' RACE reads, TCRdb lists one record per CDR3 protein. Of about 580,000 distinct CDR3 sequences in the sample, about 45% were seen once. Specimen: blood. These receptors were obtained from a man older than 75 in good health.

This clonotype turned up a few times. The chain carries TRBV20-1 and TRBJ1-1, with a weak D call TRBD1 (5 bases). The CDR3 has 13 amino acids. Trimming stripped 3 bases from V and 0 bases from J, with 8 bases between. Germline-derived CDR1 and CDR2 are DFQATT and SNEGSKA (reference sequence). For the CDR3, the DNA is TGCAGTGCTAGTCCGACAGTGAACACTGAAGCTTTCTTT. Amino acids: CSASPTVNTEAFF.

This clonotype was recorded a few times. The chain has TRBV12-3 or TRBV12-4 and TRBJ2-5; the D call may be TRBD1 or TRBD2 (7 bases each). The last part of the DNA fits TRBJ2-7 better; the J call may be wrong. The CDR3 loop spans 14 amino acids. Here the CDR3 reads CASSLGQGGCEQYF. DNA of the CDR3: TGTGCCAGCAGTTTAGGGCAGGGGGGGTGCGAGCAGTACTTC.

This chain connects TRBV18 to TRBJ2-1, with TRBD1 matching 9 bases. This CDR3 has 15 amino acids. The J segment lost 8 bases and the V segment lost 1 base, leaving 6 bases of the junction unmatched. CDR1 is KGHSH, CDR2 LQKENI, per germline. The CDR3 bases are TGTGCCAGCTCACCACTAGGGACAGGGTACCATGAGCAGTTCTTC. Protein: CASSPLGTGYHEQFF.

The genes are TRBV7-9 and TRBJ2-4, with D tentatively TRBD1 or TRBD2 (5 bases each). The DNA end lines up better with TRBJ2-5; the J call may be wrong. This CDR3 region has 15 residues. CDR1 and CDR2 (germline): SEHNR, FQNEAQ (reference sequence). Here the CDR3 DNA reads TGTGCCAGCAGCTCGGCGGTTGGGGGATCGGAGACCCAGTACTTC. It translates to CASSSAVGGSETQYF.

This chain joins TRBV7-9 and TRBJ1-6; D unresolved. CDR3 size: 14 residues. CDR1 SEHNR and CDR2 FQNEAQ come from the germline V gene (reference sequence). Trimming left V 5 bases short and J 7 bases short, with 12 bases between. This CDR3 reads CASSNMVENSPLHF. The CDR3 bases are TGTGCCAGCAGCAACATGGTCGAGAATTCACCCCTCCACTTT.

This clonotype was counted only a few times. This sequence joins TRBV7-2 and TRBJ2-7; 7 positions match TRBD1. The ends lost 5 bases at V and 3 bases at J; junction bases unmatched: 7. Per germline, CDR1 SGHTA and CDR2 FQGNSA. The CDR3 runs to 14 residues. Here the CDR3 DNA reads TGTGCCAGCAGCACCCAGACAGGGATCTACGAGCAGTACTTC. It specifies CASSTQTGIYEQYF. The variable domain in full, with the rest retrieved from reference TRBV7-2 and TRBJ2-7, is GAGVSQSPSNKVTEKGKDVELRCDPISGHTALYWYRQSLGQGLEFLIYFQGNSAPDKSGLPSDRFSAERTGGSVSTLTIQRTQQEDSAVYLCASSTQTGIYEQYFGPGTRLTVT.

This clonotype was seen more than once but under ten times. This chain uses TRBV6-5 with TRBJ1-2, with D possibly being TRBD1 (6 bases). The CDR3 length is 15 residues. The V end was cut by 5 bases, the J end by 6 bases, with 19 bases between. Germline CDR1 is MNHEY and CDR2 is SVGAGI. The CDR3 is CASSEVSRGRNGYTF. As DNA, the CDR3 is TGTGCCAGCAGTGAGGTTTCACGGGGGCGGAATGGCTACACCTTC.

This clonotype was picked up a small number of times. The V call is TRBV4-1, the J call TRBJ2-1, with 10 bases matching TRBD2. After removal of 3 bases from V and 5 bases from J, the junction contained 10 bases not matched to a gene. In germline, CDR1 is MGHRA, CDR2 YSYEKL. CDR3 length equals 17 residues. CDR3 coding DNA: TGCGCCAGCAGCCACAATCGGGAACTAGCGGGGAACAATGAGCAGTTCTTC. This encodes CASSHNRELAGNNEQFF.

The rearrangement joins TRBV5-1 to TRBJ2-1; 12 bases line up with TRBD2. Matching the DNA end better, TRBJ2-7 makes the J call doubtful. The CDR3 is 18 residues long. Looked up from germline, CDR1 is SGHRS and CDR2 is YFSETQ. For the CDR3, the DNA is TGCGCCAGCAGCTTGGGACTAGCGGGGGCGAGCTCCTACAATGAGCAGTACTTC. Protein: CASSLGLAGASSYNEQYF.

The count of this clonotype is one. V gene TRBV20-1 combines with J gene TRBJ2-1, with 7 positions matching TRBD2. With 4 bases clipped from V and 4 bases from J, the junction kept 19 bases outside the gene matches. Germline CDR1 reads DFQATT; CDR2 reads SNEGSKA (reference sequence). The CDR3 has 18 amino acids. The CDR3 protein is CSATGEGYIPGSYNEQFF. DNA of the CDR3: TGCAGTGCTACCGGGGAGGGATATATCCCCGGATCATACAATGAGCAGTTCTTC.

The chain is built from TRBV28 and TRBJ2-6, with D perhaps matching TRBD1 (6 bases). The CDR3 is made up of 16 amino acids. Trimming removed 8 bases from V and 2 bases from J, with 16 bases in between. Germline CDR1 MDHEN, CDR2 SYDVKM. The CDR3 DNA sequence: TGTGCCAGCCGCAAGGCAGGGACACCTGGGGCCAACGTCCTGACTTTC. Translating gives CASRKAGTPGANVLTF.

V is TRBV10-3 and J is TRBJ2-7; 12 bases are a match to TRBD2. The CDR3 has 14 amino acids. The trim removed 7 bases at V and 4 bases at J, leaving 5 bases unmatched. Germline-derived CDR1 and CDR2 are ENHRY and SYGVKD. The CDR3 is CAITQGLAGYEQYF. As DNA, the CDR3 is TGTGCCATCACCCAAGGACTAGCGGGATACGAGCAGTACTTC.

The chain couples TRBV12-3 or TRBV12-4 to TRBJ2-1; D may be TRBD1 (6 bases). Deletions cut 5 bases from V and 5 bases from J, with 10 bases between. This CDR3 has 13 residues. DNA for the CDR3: TGTGCCAGCAGTCGTTGGGGGCACAATGAGCAGTTCTTC. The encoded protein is CASSRWGHNEQFF.

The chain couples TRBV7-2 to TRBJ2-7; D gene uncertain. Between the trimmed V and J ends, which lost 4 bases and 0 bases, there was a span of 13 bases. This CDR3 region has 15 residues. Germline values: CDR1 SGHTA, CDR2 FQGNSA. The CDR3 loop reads CASSSSGHLSYEQYF. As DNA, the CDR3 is TGTGCCAGCAGCTCATCCGGCCACCTCTCCTACGAGCAGTACTTC.

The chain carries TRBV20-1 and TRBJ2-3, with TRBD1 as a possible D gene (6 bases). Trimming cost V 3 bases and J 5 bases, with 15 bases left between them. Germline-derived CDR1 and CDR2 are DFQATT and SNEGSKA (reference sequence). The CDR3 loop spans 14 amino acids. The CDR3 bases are TGCAGTGCTAGCACCAGGGGTTCATTAGATACGCAGTATTTT. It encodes CSASTRGSLDTQYF.

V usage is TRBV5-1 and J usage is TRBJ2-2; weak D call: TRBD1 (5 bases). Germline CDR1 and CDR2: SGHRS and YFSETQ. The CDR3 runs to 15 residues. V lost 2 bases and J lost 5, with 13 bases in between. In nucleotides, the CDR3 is TGCGCCAGCAGCTTAGACAGTATCGGGACCGGGGAGCTGTTTTTT. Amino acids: CASSLDSIGTGELFF.

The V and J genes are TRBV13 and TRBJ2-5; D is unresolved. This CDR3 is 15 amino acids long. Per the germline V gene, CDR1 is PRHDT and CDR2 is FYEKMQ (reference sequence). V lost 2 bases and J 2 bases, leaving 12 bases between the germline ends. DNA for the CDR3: TGTGCCAGCAGCTTAAGGCGGACGATGCAAGAGACCCAGTACTTC. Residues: CASSLRRTMQETQYF.

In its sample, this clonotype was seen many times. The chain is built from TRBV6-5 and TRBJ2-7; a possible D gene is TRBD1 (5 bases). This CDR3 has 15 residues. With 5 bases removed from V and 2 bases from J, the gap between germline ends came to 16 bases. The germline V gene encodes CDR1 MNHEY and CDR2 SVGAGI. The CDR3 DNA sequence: TGTGCCAGCAGTACCGGACATAATATCGCCTACGAGCAGTACTTC. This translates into CASSTGHNIAYEQYF.

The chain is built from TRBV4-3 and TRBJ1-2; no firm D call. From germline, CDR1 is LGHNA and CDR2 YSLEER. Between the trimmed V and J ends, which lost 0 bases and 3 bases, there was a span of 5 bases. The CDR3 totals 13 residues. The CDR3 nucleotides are TGCGCCAGCAGCCAAGACAGCCACTATGGCTACACCTTC. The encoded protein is CASSQDSHYGYTF.

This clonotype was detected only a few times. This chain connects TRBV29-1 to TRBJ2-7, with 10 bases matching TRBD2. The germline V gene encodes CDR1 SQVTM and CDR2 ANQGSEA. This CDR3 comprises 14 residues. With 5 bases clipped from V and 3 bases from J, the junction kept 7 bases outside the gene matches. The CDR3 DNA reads TGCAGCGTTCGCCTAGCGGGAGTCTTCTACGAGCAGTACTTC. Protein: CSVRLAGVFYEQYF.

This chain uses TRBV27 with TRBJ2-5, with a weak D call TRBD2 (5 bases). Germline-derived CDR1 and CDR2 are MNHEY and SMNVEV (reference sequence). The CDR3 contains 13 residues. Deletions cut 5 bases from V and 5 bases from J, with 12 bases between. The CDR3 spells CASSRGQRETQYF. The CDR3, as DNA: TGTGCCAGCAGTCGCGGGCAAAGGGAGACCCAGTACTTC.